The 12 T cell receptor beta chains given below trace back to one sample, sequenced in a study of cytomegalovirus exposure and HLA in healthy donors. Produced via immunoSEQ multiplex PCR; TCRdb's table is partial and in-frame only. Of 130,000 to 150,000 clones in the sample, 91% were seen once. The sequencing sample was made of PBMCs. The receptor set was obtained from a man between 18 and 35 years old in good health and CMV-seronegative.

The chain is built from TRBV5-1 and TRBJ1-4; TRBD1 aligns across 7 bases. The CDR3 spans 15 residues. The germline V gene encodes CDR1 SGHRS and CDR2 YFSETQ. Germline trimming cut 2 bases from V and 0 bases from J; bases unmatched to any gene: 1. The CDR3 protein is CASSFTGATNEKLFF. CDR3 bases: TGCGCCAGCAGCTTTACAGGGGCAACTAATGAAAAACTGTTTTTT. The whole variable domain, remainder taken from reference TRBV5-1 and TRBJ1-4, is KAGVTQTPRYLIKTRGQQVTLSCSPISGHRSVSWYQQTPGQGLQFLFEYFSETQRNKGNFPGRFSGRQFSNSRSEMNVSTLELGDSALYLCASSFTGATNEKLFFGSGTQLSVL.

The rearrangement joins TRBV6-6 to TRBJ2-3; D gene ambiguous. Trimming took 6 bases from V and 3 from J, leaving 10 bases between them. The length of the CDR3 is 13 residues. Germline CDR1 is MNHNY and CDR2 is SVGAGI (reference sequence). This chain's CDR3 is CASSSKTTDTQYF. CDR3 bases: TGTGCCAGCAGCTCTAAGACTACAGATACGCAGTATTTT.

The genes are TRBV11-3 and TRBJ2-7; D is unresolved. Trimming stripped 1 base from V and 0 bases from J, with 7 bases between. This CDR3 contains 14 residues. Germline V gene sequence: CDR1 SGHNT, CDR2 YENEEA. CDR3 in amino acids: CASSLGADSYEQYV. The CDR3 DNA follows: TGTGCCAGCAGCTTAGGGGCGGACTCCTACGAGCAGTACGTC.

The chain couples TRBV2 to TRBJ2-5; 7 bases fit TRBD1. The V gene end was trimmed by 4 bases and the J gene end by 4 bases; junction bases not matched to a gene: 3. CDR3 size: 13 residues. Per germline, CDR1 SNHLY and CDR2 FYNNEI. Written as DNA, the CDR3 is TGTGCCAGCAGTGGAGACAGGGTAGAGACCCAGTACTTC. It encodes CASSGDRVETQYF.

This chain joins TRBV4-1 and TRBJ2-3; 7 bases map to TRBD2. The CDR3 totals 19 residues. The germline V gene encodes CDR1 MGHRA and CDR2 YSYEKL. Trimming took 0 bases from V and 0 from J; bases not matched to a gene: 12. The DNA for the CDR3 is TGCGCCAGCAGCCAAGATTACCTAGCGGTGGCTTCTAGCACAGATACGCAGTATTTT. This codes for CASSQDYLAVASSTDTQYF.

The genes are TRBV19 and TRBJ2-3; D gene uncertain. Germline CDR1 is LNHDA and CDR2 is SQIVND (reference sequence). This CDR3 is 14 amino acids long. V was shortened by 2 bases and J by 0 bases, with 6 bases between the two germline ends. The CDR3 reads CASSIPGSTDTQYF. Written as DNA, the CDR3 is TGTGCCAGTAGTATACCCGGGAGCACAGATACGCAGTATTTT. The whole variable domain, filled in from reference TRBV19 and TRBJ2-3, reads DGGITQSPKYLFRKEGQNVTLSCEQNLNHDAMYWYRQDPGQGLRLIYYSQIVNDFQKGDIAEGYSVSREKKESFPLTVTSAQKNPTAFYLCASSIPGSTDTQYFGPGTRLTVL.

J is TRBJ1-3 and V is TRBV18; 7 positions agree with TRBD1. CDR1 is KGHSH and CDR2 is LQKENI in the germline V gene. J lost 0 bases, V lost 4 bases, and 3 bases had no gene match. This CDR3 contains 15 residues. DNA for the CDR3: TGTGCCAGCTCACGGGGGACAGACTCTGGAAACACCATATATTTT. Encoded protein: CASSRGTDSGNTIYF.

This chain joins TRBV5-8 and TRBJ2-5; D may be TRBD1 (6 bases). Germline lookup yields CDR1 SGHTS and CDR2 YDEGEE. This CDR3 has 13 amino acids. Deletions cut 0 bases from V and 5 bases from J, with 8 bases between. CDR3 sequence: CASSLDRVETQYF. Written as DNA, the CDR3 is TGTGCCAGCAGCTTGGACAGGGTCGAGACCCAGTACTTC.

The chain combines TRBV9 with TRBJ2-7, with TRBD1 matching over 9 bases. Germline loops: CDR1 SGDLS, CDR2 YYNGEE. CDR3 length: 15 amino acids. V trimming: 1 base; J trimming: 8 bases; junction bases outside the gene matches: 10. CDR3 amino acids: CASSVSDRGAPKQYF. CDR3 DNA sequence: TGTGCCAGCAGCGTAAGTGACAGGGGGGCCCCCAAGCAGTACTTC. Drawing the rest from reference TRBV9 and TRBJ2-7, the complete variable domain is DSGVTQTPKHLITATGQRVTLRCSPRSGDLSVYWYQQSLDQGLQFLIQYYNGEERAKGNILERFSAQQFPDLHSELNLSSLELGDSALYFCASSVSDRGAPKQYFGPGTRLTVT.

This chain connects TRBV5-1 to TRBJ2-7; D is ambiguous. CDR1 SGHRS and CDR2 YFSETQ come from the germline V gene. The V gene lost 0 bases and the J gene lost 1 base, with 14 bases spanning the gap. The CDR3 is 16 residues long. The CDR3 region has the DNA TGCGCCAGCAGCTTGGTTCCGCCCCGAACTTCCTACGAGCAGTACTTC. Protein sequence: CASSLVPPRTSYEQYF.

This sequence joins TRBV7-9 and TRBJ2-1; TRBD1 aligns across 9 bases. CDR1 is SEHNR and CDR2 is FQNEAQ in the germline V gene (reference sequence). This CDR3 has 16 residues. Losses at the gene ends were 5 bases for V and 4 bases for J; bases not matched to a gene: 9. As DNA, the CDR3 is TGTGCCAGCAGCGCCCCCGGGACAGGGTCGTACAATGAGCAGTTCTTC. It is translated as CASSAPGTGSYNEQFF.

J is TRBJ1-5 and V is TRBV18; no clear D. CDR1 and CDR2 from the germline V gene are KGHSH and LQKENI. V shed 2 bases and J shed 7 bases, with 18 bases lying between them. This CDR3 is built from 16 residues. CDR3 region: CASSPKPRPHDQPQHF. The CDR3, as DNA: TGTGCCAGCTCACCAAAGCCGCGGCCTCACGACCAGCCCCAGCATTTT. Complete variable domain (other parts from reference TRBV18 and TRBJ1-5): NAGVMQNPRHLVRRRGQEARLRCSPMKGHSHVYWYRQLPEEGLKFMVYLQKENIIDESGMPKERFSAEFPKEGPSILRIQQVVRGDSAAYFCASSPKPRPHDQPQHFGDGTRLSIL.